This T cell receptor beta chain was captured in a study of OX40 agonist ivuxolimab in advanced cancers. Describing the broader study: Ivuxolimab was an agonistic, fully human IgG2 monoclonal antibody directed against OX40 (CD134), a costimulatory receptor. Intravenous ivuxolimab was administered to patients every 2 weeks at six dose levels: 0.01, 0.1, 0.3, 1.5, 3 and 10 mg/kg. Of the roughly 52 dose-escalation patients, hepatocellular carcinoma was present in about 20, melanoma in about 15, renal cell carcinoma in 9 and head and neck cancer in 9. The dose-escalation cohort was about 86% male with a mean age of approximately 60 years, ranging from roughly 20 to 80. Prior anti-PD-1, anti-PD-L1 or anti-CTLA-4 therapy was permitted, and checkpoint inhibitors had been received by about 36% of dose-escalation patients. Three dose-escalation patients achieved partial responses, one with hepatocellular carcinoma and two with cutaneous melanoma. The point of sequencing TCRbeta in the periphery was to test whether ivuxolimab changed TCR sequence diversity and drove clonal T-cell expansion. The monotherapy dose-escalation portion (N of about 49 patients) of the phase I ivuxolimab trial is reported in the paper.

The germline V gene provides CDR1 ENHRY and CDR2 SYGVKD. Trimming leaves V shorter by 7 bases and J shorter by 5 bases, with the junction holding 7 bases beyond the gene matches. From its cysteine to its phenylalanine, the CDR3 spans 14 amino acids. Of all the DNA, just the CDR3 is kept, 42 bases in frame from base 1. The trial excluded patients who had a history of autoimmune disease or who were on systemic immunosuppression. Peripheral blood for TCR sequencing was drawn from every dose cohort at baseline, at cycle 4 day 1 and at cycle 7 day 1. Samples were obtained from an open-label, multicenter, first-in-human phase I dose-escalation trial of ivuxolimab. The trial enrolled adults with locally advanced or metastatic head and neck squamous cell, hepatocellular, melanoma or renal cell carcinoma. Before TCR sequencing, CD4+ T cells and CD8+ T cells were sorted from peripheral blood as separate populations.

Genomic DNA was isolated from the sorted cells so that the TCRbeta CDR3 region could be sequenced. The immunoSEQ Assay was used to sequence the TCRbeta CDR3 regions. TCRdb holds this immuneACCESS table with in-frame rearrangements only. Some clones are missing; in checked studies, unresolved V genes explain under half, and the rest has no known cause. In this sample the table shows roughly 58,000 clones, about 85% of which occur a single time. More than 2.5% of the sample is in the top ten clones. Notes on this clone: The target of this receptor is not known. There are no base qualities to consult, and no much larger clone falls within one base.

What the authors observed across the whole study: Low levels of normalized T-cell clonal expansion were also seen in some nonresponding patients. The antigen specificity of the peripheral T cells that underwent clonal expansion was not determined. Clonal expansion of both CD4+ and CD8+ blood T cells was observed from baseline to week 6 at doses 0.1 to 3.0 mg/kg. In the 0.1-3.0 mg/kg groups, partial responders were among the patients with the lowest normalized peripheral clonal expansion, particularly in CD8+ T cells. After ivuxolimab, CD8+ T cells had more expanded clones than CD4+ T cells on average.

Sample: CD4+ or CD8+ T cells sorted from blood, taken in a trial of the OX40 agonist ivuxolimab. The receptor's source is an adult with an advanced solid tumor such as melanoma, head and neck, liver or kidney cancer. The chain links TRBV10-3 with TRBJ2-3; 9 of the junction bases match TRBD2. CDR3 reads: CAIKSGRLGDTQYF. The nucleotides are TGTGCCATCAAGAGCGGGAGGCTCGGAGATACGCAGTATTTT.